The 27 T cell receptor beta chains given below trace back to one sample, sequenced in a study of T cell repertoires in ileal Crohn's disease (dated by TCRdb to about 2019). Library creation used the immunoSEQ multiplex PCR assay. TCRdb limited this immuneACCESS table to in-frame rearrangements with V and J called. A share of clones is missing; checked studies link under half to unresolved V genes, and the rest is unexplained. Counted in this sample were some 28,000 clones; 81% of them appeared once. The biggest ten clones account for 5.5% to 7% of the sample. The material sequenced was ileal tissue. The receptor set was obtained from an adult with Crohn's disease.

This clone was counted between two and nine times. The chain is built from TRBV6-6 and TRBJ2-1, with 8 bases lining up with TRBD2. The CDR3 contains 14 residues. Germline CDR1 reads MNHNY; CDR2 reads SVGAGI (reference sequence). With 4 bases clipped from V and 3 bases from J, the junction kept 2 bases outside the gene matches. The CDR3 DNA reads as TGTGCCAGCAGTTCGGGGGGGATCTACAATGAGCAGTTCTTC. This encodes CASSSGGIYNEQFF.

The chain has TRBV10-2 and TRBJ2-7; D is possibly TRBD1 (5 bases). Germline V gene lookup returns CDR1 WSHSY and CDR2 SAAADI. V was shortened by 5 bases and J by 1 base, with 9 bases between the two germline ends. This CDR3 spans 13 amino acids. CDR3 residues: CASSLDTSYEQYF. The CDR3 nucleotides are TGCGCCAGCAGTCTGGACACTTCCTACGAGCAGTACTTC.

The J gene is TRBJ1-2, the V gene TRBV7-8; TRBD1 is a possible D gene (6 bases). There are 15 residues in the CDR3. With 3 bases removed from V and 4 bases from J, the gap between germline ends came to 15 bases. From germline, CDR1 is SGHVS and CDR2 FQNEAQ. The CDR3 protein is CASSFGGGRGYGYTF. The CDR3 nucleotides read TGTGCCAGCAGCTTCGGCGGGGGGCGAGGCTATGGCTACACCTTC.

The CDR3 DNA reads TGCGCCAGCAGCCAAACTAGCGGGGTGGTAGATACGCAGTATTTT. Encoded protein: CASSQTSGVVDTQYF. The J gene is TRBJ2-3, the V gene TRBV4-3; the match to TRBD2 covers 10 bases. J was trimmed by 5 bases and V by 2 bases; bases with no gene match: 4. CDR3 length: 15 amino acids. Per germline, CDR1 LGHNA and CDR2 YSLEER.

This clone was picked up one time. J is TRBJ1-2 and V is TRBV9; TRBD1 aligns across 10 bases. Germline CDR1 and CDR2: SGDLS and YYNGEE. This CDR3 spans 15 amino acids. V shed 2 bases, J shed 8 bases, and the junction held 9 bases outside the gene matches. CDR3 region: CASSVEGRDRGGYTF. Here the CDR3 DNA reads TGTGCCAGCAGCGTTGAAGGCCGGGACAGGGGAGGCTACACCTTC.

This clone was detected a few times. The V and J genes are TRBV5-6 and TRBJ1-2, with TRBD1 matching over 8 bases. Germline V gene sequence: CDR1 SGHDT, CDR2 YYEEEE. Trimming removed 4 bases from V and 8 bases from J; junction bases left unmatched: 4. The CDR3 extends over 12 amino acids. In DNA, the CDR3 is TGTGCCAGCAGCCTCCGGACAGGGGGCTACACCTTC. Amino acid sequence: CASSLRTGGYTF.

This chain uses TRBV11-3 with TRBJ2-7, with D possibly matching TRBD2 (5 bases). The CDR3 consists of 13 residues. Between the trimmed V and J ends, which lost 1 base and 7 bases, there was a span of 11 bases. Germline CDR1 and CDR2: SGHNT and YENEEA. The DNA for the CDR3 is TGTGCCAGCAGCTTAGTCTCCGAGGGAGAGCAGTACTTC. It encodes CASSLVSEGEQYF.

V gene TRBV11-1 combines with J gene TRBJ1-1; D gene ambiguous. Germline CDR1 reads SGHAT; CDR2 reads FQDESV (reference sequence). Trimming left V 1 base short and J 1 base short, with 4 bases between. This CDR3 comprises 13 residues. The CDR3 DNA reads as TGTGCCAGCAGCTTAGTCCGGAACACTGAAGCTTTCTTT. It yields the protein CASSLVRNTEAFF.

The gene calls are TRBV7-7 and TRBJ2-1; 11 bases agree with TRBD2. Germline V gene sequence: CDR1 SSHAT, CDR2 FNYEAQ (reference sequence). This CDR3 has 17 amino acids. V lost 1 base, J lost 8 bases, and 10 bases stayed unmatched. This CDR3 reads CASSLGSGSGGAHEQFF. CDR3 sequence (DNA): TGTGCCAGCAGCTTAGGATCCGGTAGCGGGGGGGCCCATGAGCAGTTCTTC.

The genes are TRBV19 and TRBJ2-5, with D unresolved. The germline V gene has CDR1 LNHDA and CDR2 SQIVND (reference sequence). The CDR3 contains 13 residues. With 5 bases removed from V and 1 base from J, the gap between germline ends came to 8 bases. The CDR3 DNA is TGTGCCAGTAGTCCGTCGGGCCAAGAGACCCAGTACTTC. Translated, it gives CASSPSGQETQYF.

The CDR3 coding sequence is TGTGCCAGCAGCTTAGCGGGCGAGAGATCGTATGGCTACACCTTC. Its translation: CASSLAGERSYGYTF. The chain carries TRBV7-2 and TRBJ1-2; no reliable D call. Germline CDR1 is SGHTA and CDR2 is FQGNSA. The CDR3 extends over 15 amino acids. V lost 0 bases to trimming and J lost 5 bases, with 13 bases between them.

This chain joins TRBV28 and TRBJ1-6; possible D gene TRBD1, 6 bases. The CDR3 runs to 16 residues. V gave up 7 bases and J gave up 5 bases, with 18 bases separating them. Germline-derived CDR1 and CDR2 are MDHEN and SYDVKM. In nucleotides, the CDR3 is TGTGCCAGCACCTTACAGGGATTTTTCAATAATTCACCCCTCCACTTT. It yields the protein CASTLQGFFNNSPLHF.

The chain uses TRBV5-1 and TRBJ2-7, with D possibly matching TRBD1 (6 bases). The V gene lost 0 bases and the J gene lost 6 bases, with 13 bases spanning the gap. The V gene's germline CDR1 is SGHRS and CDR2 YFSETQ. This CDR3 is 14 amino acids long. This CDR3 is CASSLEGHIGEQYF. The DNA for the CDR3 is TGCGCCAGCAGCTTGGAGGGACATATCGGCGAGCAGTACTTC. The full variable domain, in which reference TRBV5-1 and TRBJ2-7 provide the parts outside the CDR3, is KAGVTQTPRYLIKTRGQQVTLSCSPISGHRSVSWYQQTPGQGLQFLFEYFSETQRNKGNFPGRFSGRQFSNSRSEMNVSTLELGDSALYLCASSLEGHIGEQYFGPGTRLTVT.

The chain uses TRBV19 and TRBJ2-7, with D possibly matching TRBD2 (5 bases). The ends were cut back, 5 bases at V and 2 bases at J, with 10 bases in the middle. This CDR3 has 13 amino acids. Germline loops: CDR1 LNHDA, CDR2 SQIVND (reference sequence). The chain's CDR3 is CASSWTGTYEQYF. In DNA, the CDR3 is TGTGCCAGTAGTTGGACGGGGACCTACGAGCAGTACTTC.

CDR3 in amino acids: CASSLFPGKNTEAFF. CDR3 sequence (DNA): TGTGCCAGCAGCTTATTCCCGGGTAAGAACACTGAAGCTTTCTTT. V is TRBV7-9 and J is TRBJ1-1; D gene ambiguous. Trimming stripped 2 bases from V and 1 base from J, with 11 bases between. The CDR3 loop spans 15 amino acids. Germline lookup yields CDR1 SEHNR and CDR2 FQNEAQ (reference sequence). Drawing the rest from reference TRBV7-9 and TRBJ1-1, the complete variable domain is DTGVSQNPRHKITKRGQNVTFRCDPISEHNRLYWYRQTLGQGPEFLTYFQNEAQLEKSRLLSDRFSAERPKGSFSTLEIQRTEQGDSAMYLCASSLFPGKNTEAFFGQGTRLTVV.

The chain carries TRBV5-5 and TRBJ1-2; unclear D gene. The V and J ends lost 4 bases and 6 bases respectively, with 13 bases between them. The CDR3 is made up of 13 amino acids. Germline CDR1 and CDR2: SGHKS and YYEKEE (reference sequence). Written as DNA, the CDR3 is TGTGCCAGCAGCCCTTATCCCGCGGATGGCTACACCTTC. Protein sequence: CASSPYPADGYTF.

The chain employs TRBV19 and TRBJ1-1, with 11 nucleotides matching TRBD1. CDR3 length: 16 amino acids. The V gene end was trimmed by 6 bases and the J gene end by 5 bases; junction bases not matched to a gene: 11. Germline values: CDR1 LNHDA, CDR2 SQIVND (reference sequence). CDR3 loop: CASRLQGQGVRTEAFF. CDR3 in DNA: TGTGCCAGTAGGCTTCAGGGACAGGGGGTACGGACTGAAGCTTTCTTT.

This clone has a handful of counts. The V gene is TRBV5-5, the J gene TRBJ1-1; no definite D call. Germline loops: CDR1 SGHKS, CDR2 YYEKEE (reference sequence). V lost 1 base, J lost 3 bases, and 10 bases lay in between. The CDR3 is 14 amino acids. CDR3 coding DNA: TGTGCCAGCAGCTTGTCCGGTCCGGACACTGAAGCTTTCTTT. Translation: CASSLSGPDTEAFF.

The sample holds one count of this clone. The CDR3 here is CASVYGGGKTEAFF. CDR3 nucleotides: TGTGCCAGCGTTTACGGGGGGGGAAAAACTGAAGCTTTCTTT. This chain joins TRBV6-1 and TRBJ1-1; D perhaps matches TRBD1 (5 bases). CDR1 MNHNS and CDR2 SASEGT come from the germline V gene. Trimming left V 8 bases short and J 5 bases short, with 18 bases between. CDR3 length: 14 residues.

The chain employs TRBV5-1 and TRBJ1-4; TRBD1 might be the D (6 bases). V was cut by 3 bases and J by 4 bases, with 10 bases left in between. Germline-derived CDR1 and CDR2 are SGHRS and YFSETQ. This CDR3 is 14 amino acids long. The CDR3 nucleotides read TGCGCCAGCAGCTCAGGGGACCTTAATGAAAAACTGTTTTTT. It specifies CASSSGDLNEKLFF.

The chain links TRBV5-4 to TRBJ2-5; D may be TRBD1 (5 bases). Germline CDR1 is SGHNT and CDR2 is YYREEE (reference sequence). Deletions cut 4 bases from V and 5 bases from J, with 12 bases between. This CDR3 has 13 residues. The CDR3 region has the DNA TGTGCCAGCAGCAATAGGGGTGGGGAGACCCAGTACTTC. It encodes CASSNRGGETQYF.

The rearrangement uses TRBV15 and TRBJ1-2; 8 bases align to TRBD1. Trimming at V came to 3 bases and at J to 4 bases, leaving 4 bases not matched to a gene. The CDR3 is 14 amino acids. The V gene's germline CDR1 is LNHNV and CDR2 YYDKDF (reference sequence). CDR3 amino acids: CATSRDRASYGYTF. CDR3 nucleotides: TGTGCCACCAGCAGGGACAGGGCGAGCTATGGCTACACCTTC.

This chain joins TRBV18 and TRBJ2-7; 7 bases fit TRBD1. V lost 4 bases to trimming and J lost 5 bases; unmatched junction nucleotides: 8. This CDR3 is 14 amino acids long. The germline V gene has CDR1 KGHSH and CDR2 LQKENI. CDR3 sequence reads: CASSQETGSHEQYF. CDR3 coding DNA: TGTGCCAGCTCACAAGAGACAGGGAGTCACGAGCAGTACTTC.

The chain couples TRBV4-3 to TRBJ2-1; 7 nucleotides match TRBD2. CDR1 is LGHNA, CDR2 YSLEER, per germline. The CDR3 extends over 15 amino acids. V was pared by 0 bases and J by 10 bases, with 9 bases of the junction left unmatched. The DNA of the CDR3 is TGCGCCAGCAGCCAAGATGGGGGTAGGGGAGGGGAGCAGTTCTTC. The encoded protein is CASSQDGGRGGEQFF.

The V call is TRBV19, the J call TRBJ1-1, with 7 bases matching TRBD1. CDR1 and CDR2 from the germline V gene are LNHDA and SQIVND (reference sequence). V trimming: 2 bases; J trimming: 5 bases; junction bases outside the gene matches: 8. The CDR3 sequence is 15 residues long. Here the CDR3 reads CASSIRGQGDTEAFF. In nucleotides, the CDR3 is TGTGCCAGTAGTATAAGGGGGCAGGGGGATACTGAAGCTTTCTTT.

A word on this clone: The junction departs from the called germline gene at one end, perhaps through a read error. The chain employs TRBV4-3 and TRBJ2-6, with D perhaps TRBD2 (6 bases). There are 19 residues in the CDR3. Per the germline V gene, CDR1 is LGHNA and CDR2 is YSLEER. The CDR3 region is CAGSQAGGLDLAGANVLTF. CDR3 DNA: TGCGCCGGCAGCCAAGCCGGGGGTCTTGACTTGGCTGGGGCCAACGTCCTGACTTTC.

The CDR3 bases are TGTGCCAGCAGTCCCTCGGGGGTTCCCTATGGCTACACCTTC. Translated: CASSPSGVPYGYTF. The rearrangement uses TRBV6-5 and TRBJ1-2, with a tentative D call TRBD1 (5 bases). Germline V gene sequence: CDR1 MNHEY, CDR2 SVGAGI. The CDR3 extends over 14 amino acids. V was pared by 5 bases and J by 4 bases, with 14 bases between.